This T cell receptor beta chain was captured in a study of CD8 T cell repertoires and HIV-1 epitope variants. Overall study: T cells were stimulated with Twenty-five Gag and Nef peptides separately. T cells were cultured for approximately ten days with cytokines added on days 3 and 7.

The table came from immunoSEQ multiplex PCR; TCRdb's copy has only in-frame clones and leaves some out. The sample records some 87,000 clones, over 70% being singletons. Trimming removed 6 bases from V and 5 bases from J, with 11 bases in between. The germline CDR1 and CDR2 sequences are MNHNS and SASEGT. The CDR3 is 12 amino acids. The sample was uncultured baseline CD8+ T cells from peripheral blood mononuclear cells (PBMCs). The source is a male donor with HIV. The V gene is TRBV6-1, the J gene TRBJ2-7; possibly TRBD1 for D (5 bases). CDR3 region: CASRPQVNEQYF. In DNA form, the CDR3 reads TGTGCCAGCAGACCACAGGTTAACGAGCAGTACTTC.